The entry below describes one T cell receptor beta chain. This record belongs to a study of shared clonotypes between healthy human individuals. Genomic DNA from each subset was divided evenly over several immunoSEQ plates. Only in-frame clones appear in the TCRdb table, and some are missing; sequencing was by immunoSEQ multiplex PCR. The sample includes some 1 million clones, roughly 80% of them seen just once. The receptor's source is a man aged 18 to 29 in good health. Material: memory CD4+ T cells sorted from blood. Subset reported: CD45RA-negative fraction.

As DNA, the CDR3 is TGTGCCAGCAGTGAAGCGGACAGGGCAACGAGAGATACGCAGTATTTT. This codes for CASSEADRATRDTQYF. V usage is TRBV6-1 and J usage is TRBJ2-3, with 8 bases matching TRBD1. V was pared by 0 bases and J by 5 bases, with 7 bases of the junction left unmatched. The CDR3 runs 16 residues. Looked up from germline, CDR1 is MNHNS and CDR2 is SASEGT.